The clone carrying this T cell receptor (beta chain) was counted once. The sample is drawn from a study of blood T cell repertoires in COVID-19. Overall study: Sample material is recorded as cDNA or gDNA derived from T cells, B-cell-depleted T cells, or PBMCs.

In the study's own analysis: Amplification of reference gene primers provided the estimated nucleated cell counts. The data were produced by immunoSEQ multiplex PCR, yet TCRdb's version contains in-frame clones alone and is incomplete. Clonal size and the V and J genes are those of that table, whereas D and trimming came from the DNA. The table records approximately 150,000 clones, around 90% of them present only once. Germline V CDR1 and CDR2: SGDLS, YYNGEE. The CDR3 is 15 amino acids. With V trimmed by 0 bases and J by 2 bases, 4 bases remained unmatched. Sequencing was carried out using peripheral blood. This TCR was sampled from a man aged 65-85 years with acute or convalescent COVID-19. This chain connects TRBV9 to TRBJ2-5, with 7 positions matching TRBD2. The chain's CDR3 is CASSVEAGIQETQYF. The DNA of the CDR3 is TGTGCCAGCAGCGTAGAAGCGGGGATACAAGAGACCCAGTACTTC.